The TCR beta chain described here comes from a study of regulatory T cells in long-lasting Graves disease. For TCR beta, libraries came from iRepertoire HTBI primers and Arm-PCR of CDR3 regions. TCRdb reanalysed the multiplex PCR reads using MiXCR and keeps one entry per CDR3 protein. Of 400,000 to 500,000 distinct CDR3 sequences in the sample, about 16% were seen once. Time point specified: newly diagnosed GD, antithyroid drugs for less than 3 months. Preparation of the TCR library used RNA extracted from PBMCs. Germline CDR1 reads MDHEN; CDR2 reads SYDVKM. This CDR3 contains 14 residues. The ends lost 5 bases at V and 5 bases at J; junction bases unmatched: 9. The sample also formed part of further work on T cells in Graves' hyperthyroidism and ophthalmopathy.

The rearrangement links TRBV28 to TRBJ2-7, with TRBD1 matching over 7 bases. Sequenced material: peripheral blood mononuclear cells (PBMCs), taken at new diagnosis, from a patient treated with antithyroid drugs. The clonotype was recovered from a woman in her thirties with Graves disease. The CDR3: CASSKRQGIHEQYF. CDR3 bases: TGTGCCAGCAGTAAAAGACAGGGCATCCACGAGCAGTACTTC.